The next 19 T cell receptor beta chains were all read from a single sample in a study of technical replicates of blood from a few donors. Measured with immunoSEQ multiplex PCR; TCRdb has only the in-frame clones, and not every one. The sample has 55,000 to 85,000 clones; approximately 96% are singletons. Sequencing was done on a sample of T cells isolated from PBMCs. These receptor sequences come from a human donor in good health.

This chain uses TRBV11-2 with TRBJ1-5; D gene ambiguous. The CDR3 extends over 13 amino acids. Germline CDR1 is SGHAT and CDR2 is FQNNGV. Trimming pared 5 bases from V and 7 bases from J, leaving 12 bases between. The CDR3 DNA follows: TGTGCCAGCAGCCCGGAGCGCCAACAGCCCCAGCATTTT. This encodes CASSPERQQPQHF.

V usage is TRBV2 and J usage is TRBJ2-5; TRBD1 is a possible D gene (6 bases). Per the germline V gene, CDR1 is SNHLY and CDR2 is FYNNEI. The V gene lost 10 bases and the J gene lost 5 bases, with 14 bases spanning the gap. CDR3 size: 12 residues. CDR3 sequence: CAITQGTETQYF. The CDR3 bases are TGTGCCATAACCCAGGGGACGGAGACCCAGTACTTC.

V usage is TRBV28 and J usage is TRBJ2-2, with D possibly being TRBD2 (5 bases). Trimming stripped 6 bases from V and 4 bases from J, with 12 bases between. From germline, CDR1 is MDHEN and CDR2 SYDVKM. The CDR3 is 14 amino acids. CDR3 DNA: TGTGCCAGCAGCACGGGATCAGTCACCGGGGAGCTGTTTTTT. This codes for CASSTGSVTGELFF.

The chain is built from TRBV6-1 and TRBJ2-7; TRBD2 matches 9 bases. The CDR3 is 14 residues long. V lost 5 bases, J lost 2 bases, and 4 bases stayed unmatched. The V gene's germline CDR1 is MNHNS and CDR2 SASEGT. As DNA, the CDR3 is TGTGCCAGCAGTCTAGCGGGGAAGACCTACGAGCAGTACTTC. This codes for CASSLAGKTYEQYF.

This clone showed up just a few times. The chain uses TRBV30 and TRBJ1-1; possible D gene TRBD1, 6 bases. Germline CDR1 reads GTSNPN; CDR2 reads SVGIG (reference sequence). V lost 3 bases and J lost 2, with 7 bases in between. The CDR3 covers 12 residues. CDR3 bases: TGTGCCTGGAGACAGGGAAACACTGAAGCTTTCTTT. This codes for CAWRQGNTEAFF.

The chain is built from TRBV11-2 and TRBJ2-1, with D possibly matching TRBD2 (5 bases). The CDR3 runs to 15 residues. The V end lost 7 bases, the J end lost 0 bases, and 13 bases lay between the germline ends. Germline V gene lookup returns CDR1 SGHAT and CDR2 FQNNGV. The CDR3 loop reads CASTRTLSSYNEQFF. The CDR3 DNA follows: TGTGCCAGCACCAGGACTCTCAGCTCCTACAATGAGCAGTTCTTC.

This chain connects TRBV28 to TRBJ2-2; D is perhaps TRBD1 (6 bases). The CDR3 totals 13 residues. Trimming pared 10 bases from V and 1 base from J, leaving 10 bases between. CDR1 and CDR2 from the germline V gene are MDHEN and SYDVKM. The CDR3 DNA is TGTGCCACGAAACAGGGGAACACCGGGGAGCTGTTTTTT. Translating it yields CATKQGNTGELFF.

The CDR3 here is CSVRTAYNPGELFF. In nucleotides, the CDR3 is TGCAGCGTACGGACAGCTTACAATCCCGGGGAGCTGTTTTTT. This chain uses TRBV29-1 with TRBJ2-2, with a possible D match to TRBD1 (6 bases). The length of the CDR3 is 14 residues. V was clipped by 6 bases and J by 6 bases, with 17 bases between them. Germline CDR1 is SQVTM and CDR2 is ANQGSEA.

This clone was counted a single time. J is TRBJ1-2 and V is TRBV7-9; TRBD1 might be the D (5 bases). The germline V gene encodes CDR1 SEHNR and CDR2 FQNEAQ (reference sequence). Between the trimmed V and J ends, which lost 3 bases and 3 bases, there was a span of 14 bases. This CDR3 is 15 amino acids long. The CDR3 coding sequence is TGTGCCAGCAGCTTCGGCGCGGGGACCGACTATGGCTACACCTTC. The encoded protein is CASSFGAGTDYGYTF.

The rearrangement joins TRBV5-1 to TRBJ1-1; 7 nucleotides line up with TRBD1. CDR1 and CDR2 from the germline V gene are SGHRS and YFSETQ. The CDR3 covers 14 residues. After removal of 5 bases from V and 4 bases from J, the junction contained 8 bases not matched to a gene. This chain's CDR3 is CASSRDRASTEAFF. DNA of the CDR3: TGCGCCAGCAGTAGAGACAGGGCTAGCACTGAAGCTTTCTTT.

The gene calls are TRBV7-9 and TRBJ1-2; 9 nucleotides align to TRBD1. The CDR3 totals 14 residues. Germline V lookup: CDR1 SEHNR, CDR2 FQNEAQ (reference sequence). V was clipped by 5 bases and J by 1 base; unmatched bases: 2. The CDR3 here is CASSRDRVNYGYTF. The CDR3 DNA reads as TGTGCCAGCAGCCGGGACAGGGTTAACTATGGCTACACCTTC.

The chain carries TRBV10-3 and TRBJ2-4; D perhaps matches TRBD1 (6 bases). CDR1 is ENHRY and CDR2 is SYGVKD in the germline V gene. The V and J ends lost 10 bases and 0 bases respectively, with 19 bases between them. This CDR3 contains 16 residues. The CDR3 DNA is TGTGCCACCTCCCTCGGACAGCCCCTAGCCAAAAACATTCAGTACTTC. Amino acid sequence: CATSLGQPLAKNIQYF.

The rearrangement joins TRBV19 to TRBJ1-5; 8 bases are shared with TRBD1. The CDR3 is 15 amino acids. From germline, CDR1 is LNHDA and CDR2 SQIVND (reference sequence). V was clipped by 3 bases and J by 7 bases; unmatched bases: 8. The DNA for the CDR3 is TGTGCCAGTAGTATGGAAGACAGGGGCTGGCAGCCCCAGCATTTT. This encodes CASSMEDRGWQPQHF.

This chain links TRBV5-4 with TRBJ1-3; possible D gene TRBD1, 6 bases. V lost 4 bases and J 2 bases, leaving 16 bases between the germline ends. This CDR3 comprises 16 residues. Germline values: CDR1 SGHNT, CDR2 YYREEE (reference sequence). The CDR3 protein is CASSRTVSSPGNTIYF. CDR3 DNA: TGTGCCAGCAGCAGGACAGTCTCAAGCCCTGGAAACACCATATATTTT.

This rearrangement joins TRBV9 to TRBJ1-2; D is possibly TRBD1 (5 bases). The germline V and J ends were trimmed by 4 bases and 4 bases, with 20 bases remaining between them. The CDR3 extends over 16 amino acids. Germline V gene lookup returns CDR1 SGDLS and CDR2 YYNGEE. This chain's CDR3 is CASSTQQEYGSYGYTF. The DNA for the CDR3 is TGTGCCAGCAGCACACAACAGGAGTACGGATCCTATGGCTACACCTTC.

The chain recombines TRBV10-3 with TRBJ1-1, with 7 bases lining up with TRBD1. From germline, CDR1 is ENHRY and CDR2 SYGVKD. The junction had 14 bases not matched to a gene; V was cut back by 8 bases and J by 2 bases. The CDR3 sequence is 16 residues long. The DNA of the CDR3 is TGTGCCATCTCGGGGCAGGGGGGCCGGACAAACACTGAAGCTTTCTTT. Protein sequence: CAISGQGGRTNTEAFF.

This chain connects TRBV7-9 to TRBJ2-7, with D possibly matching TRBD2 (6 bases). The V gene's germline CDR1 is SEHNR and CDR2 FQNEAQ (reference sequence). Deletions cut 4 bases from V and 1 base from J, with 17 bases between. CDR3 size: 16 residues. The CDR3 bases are TGTGCCAGCAGCTCGTCGTTAGCGGATTCTTCCTACGAGCAGTACTTC. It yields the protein CASSSSLADSSYEQYF.

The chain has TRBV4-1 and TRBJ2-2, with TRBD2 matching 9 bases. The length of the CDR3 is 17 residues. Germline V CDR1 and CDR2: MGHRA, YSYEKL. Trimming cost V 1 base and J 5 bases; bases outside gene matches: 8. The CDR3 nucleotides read TGCGCCAGCAGCCAAGGGCACGGACTAGCGAGAACCGGGGAGCTGTTTTTT. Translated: CASSQGHGLARTGELFF.

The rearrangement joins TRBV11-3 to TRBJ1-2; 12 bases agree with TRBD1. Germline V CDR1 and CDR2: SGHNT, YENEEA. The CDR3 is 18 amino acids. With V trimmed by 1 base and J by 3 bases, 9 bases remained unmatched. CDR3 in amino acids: CASSLGGTGGKRYYGYTF. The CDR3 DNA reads TGTGCCAGCAGCTTAGGTGGGACAGGGGGCAAAAGGTACTATGGCTACACCTTC.